This TCR beta chain was retrieved from a study of blood T cell repertoires in COVID-19. TCRdb keeps only in-frame clones here, not all; method: immunoSEQ multiplex PCR. The repertoire holds under 350,000 clones, with around 85% as singletons. The germline V gene has CDR1 MDHEN and CDR2 SYDVKM. The CDR3 contains 17 residues. V shed 7 bases, J shed 6 bases, and the junction held 17 bases outside the gene matches. The rearrangement uses TRBV28 and TRBJ2-1, with 8 bases fitting TRBD2. The sequenced sample consisted of PBMCs or T cells enriched from blood (not recorded which). The receptor was isolated from a woman aged 40 to 55 with acute COVID-19. DNA for the CDR3: TGTGCCAGCATTACTTCCTTGAAGCGGGAGTATCGCAATGAGCAGTTCTTC. Its protein is CASITSLKREYRNEQFF.